This TCR beta chain was captured by sequencing in a study of blood T cell repertoires in COVID-19. Study overall: In each case, the material was cDNA or gDNA derived from T cells, B-cell-depleted T cells, or PBMCs.

Germline loops: CDR1 SGHDT, CDR2 YYEEEE. The CDR3 spans 15 residues. Germline trimming cut 3 bases from V and 5 bases from J; bases unmatched to any gene: 10. The table came from immunoSEQ multiplex PCR; TCRdb's copy has only in-frame clones and leaves some out. The repertoire has tens of thousands of clones, 70% to 85% of them found once; the top ten carry about 12%. The receptor's source is a human donor in a cohort sampled during active COVID-19. The chain recombines TRBV5-6 with TRBJ1-2; TRBD1 agrees at 7 bases. The sample taken for sequencing was peripheral blood. The CDR3 reads CASSSSGTEPYGYTF. CDR3 sequence (DNA): TGTGCCAGCAGCTCCTCCGGGACAGAGCCTTATGGCTACACCTTC. Using reference TRBV5-6 and TRBJ1-2 for the parts outside the CDR3, the full variable domain is DAGVTQSPTHLIKTRGQQVTLRCSPKSGHDTVSWYQQALGQGPQFIFQYYEEEERQRGNFPDRFSGHQFPNYSSELNVNALLLGDSALYLCASSSSGTEPYGYTFGSGTRLTVV.